The clone carrying this TCR beta chain was recorded only once. Its antigen is still unknown. Mismatch with germline at one junction end may stem from a read error. These data come from a study of STAT3 mutations in large granular lymphocyte leukemia. Study-wide context: Roughly half the longitudinally sequenced T-LGLL patients had canonical STAT3 mutations. Study findings and constraints: In T-cell large granular lymphocyte leukemia, about half of patients showed multiple immunodominant subclonotypes. Variable sampling intervals and differing treatment regimens complicated linking therapy response to TCR clonal burden changes. TCR clonotype switching after therapy occurred in about 35% of the 18 patients.

CDR1 and CDR2 from the germline V gene are SGHRS and YFSETQ. CDR3 length: 14 residues. Clones were read by immunoSEQ multiplex PCR, and TCRdb kept only the in-frame ones, dropping some. The sample carries approximately 10,000 clones, 75% to 80% recorded once. The gene calls are TRBV5-1 and TRBJ2-7; D might be TRBD1 or TRBD2, each matching 5 bases. This TCR derives from a man aged 60 to 75 with T-cell large granular lymphocyte leukemia. Some clones in this sample may be carry-over from other donors' samples. The specimen sequenced was peripheral blood mononuclear cells. CDR3 amino acids: CASTLVGNRYEQYF. The CDR3, as DNA: TGCGCCAGCACCTTGGTCGGGAACAGGTACGAGCAGTACTTC.